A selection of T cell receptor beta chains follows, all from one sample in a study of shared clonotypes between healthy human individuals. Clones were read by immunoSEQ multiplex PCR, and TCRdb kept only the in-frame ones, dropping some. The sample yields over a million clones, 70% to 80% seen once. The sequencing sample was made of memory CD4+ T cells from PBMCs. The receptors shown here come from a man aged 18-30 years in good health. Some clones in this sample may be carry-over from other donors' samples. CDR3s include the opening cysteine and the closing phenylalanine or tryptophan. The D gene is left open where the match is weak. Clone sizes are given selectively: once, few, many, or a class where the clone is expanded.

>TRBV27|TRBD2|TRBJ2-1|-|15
CASSFSLAGTREQFF
TGTGCCAGCAGTTTTTCACTAGCGGGGACACGTGAGCAGTTCTTC
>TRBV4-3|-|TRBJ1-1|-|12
CASRRQVTEAFF
TGCGCCAGCAGAAGACAGGTCACTGAAGCTTTCTTT
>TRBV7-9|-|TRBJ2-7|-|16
CASSFMSARTTGEQYF
TGTGCCAGCAGCTTTATGTCAGCCAGAACTACAGGAGAGCAGTACTTC
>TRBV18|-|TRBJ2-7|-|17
CASSPFTLGTGGSEQYF
TGTGCCAGCTCACCATTTACCCTCGGCACAGGTGGGTCCGAGCAGTACTTC
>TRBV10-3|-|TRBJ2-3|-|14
CAISAARDTDTQYF
TGTGCCATCAGTGCCGCGAGGGACACAGATACGCAGTATTTT
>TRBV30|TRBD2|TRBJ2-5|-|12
CAWTPGGRSQYF
TGTGCCTGGACCCCAGGCGGGAGGTCCCAGTACTTC
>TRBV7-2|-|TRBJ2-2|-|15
CASSRTADVTGELFF
TGTGCCAGCAGCCGTACCGCAGATGTCACCGGGGAGCTGTTTTTT
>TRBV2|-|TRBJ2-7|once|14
CASKVAARGHEQYF
TGTGCCAGCAAGGTCGCCGCCAGGGGCCACGAGCAGTACTTC
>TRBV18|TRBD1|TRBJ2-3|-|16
CASSPPPGQGAHTQYF
TGTGCCAGCTCACCCCCACCGGGACAGGGGGCCCATACGCAGTATTTT
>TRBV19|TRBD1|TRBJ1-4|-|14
CASTTGQGYEKLFF
TGTGCCAGTACGACCGGACAGGGGTATGAAAAACTGTTTTTT
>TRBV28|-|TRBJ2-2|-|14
CASRLQGGAGELFF
TGTGCCAGCAGGCTACAGGGCGGAGCCGGGGAGCTGTTTTTT
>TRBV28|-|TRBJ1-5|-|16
CASSLSGTGGNQPQHF
TGTGCCAGCAGTTTATCTGGCACGGGGGGCAATCAGCCCCAGCATTTT
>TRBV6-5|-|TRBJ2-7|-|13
CASRRDSTYEQYF
TGTGCCAGCAGAAGGGACTCTACCTACGAGCAGTACTTC
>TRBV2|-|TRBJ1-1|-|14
CASSGTGLNTEAFF
TGTGCCAGCAGCGGGACGGGCCTGAACACTGAAGCTTTCTTT
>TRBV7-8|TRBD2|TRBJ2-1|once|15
CASNPSGILYNEQFF
TGTGCCAGCAACCCTAGCGGGATACTCTACAATGAGCAGTTCTTC
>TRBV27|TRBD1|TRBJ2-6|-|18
CASSFRGTGVGGANVLTF
TGTGCCAGCAGTTTTAGGGGGACAGGGGTCGGTGGGGCCAACGTCCTGACTTTC
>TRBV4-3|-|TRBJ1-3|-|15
CASSFGQSSGNTIYF
TGCGCCAGCAGCTTTGGACAGAGTTCTGGAAACACCATATATTTT
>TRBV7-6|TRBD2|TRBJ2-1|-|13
CASNKAGEGEQFF
TGTGCCAGCAATAAAGCGGGAGAGGGGGAGCAGTTCTTC
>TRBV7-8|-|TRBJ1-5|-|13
CASSLVGNQPQHF
TGTGCCAGCAGCTTAGTGGGGAATCAGCCCCAGCATTTT
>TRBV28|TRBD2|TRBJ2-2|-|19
CASSSPGTSGRYGTGELFF
TGTGCCAGCAGTTCACCAGGGACTAGCGGGAGGTACGGCACCGGGGAGCTGTTTTTT
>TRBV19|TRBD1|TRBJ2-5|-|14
CASSALPGQGSKYF
TGTGCCAGTAGTGCACTCCCGGGACAGGGGTCCAAGTACTTC
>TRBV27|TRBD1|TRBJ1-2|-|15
CASSPRDRARGGYTF
TGTGCCAGCAGTCCCCGGGACAGGGCACGCGGTGGCTACACCTTC
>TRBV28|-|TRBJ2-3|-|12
CASGVMVITQYF
TGTGCCAGCGGGGTAATGGTTATTACGCAGTATTTT
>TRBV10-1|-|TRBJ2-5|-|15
CASLTINSDQETQYF
TGCGCCAGTCTCACAATAAACAGCGATCAAGAGACCCAGTACTTC
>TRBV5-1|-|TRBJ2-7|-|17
CASSPGGSGQGPREQYF
TGCGCCAGCAGCCCCGGGGGGTCTGGGCAGGGGCCTAGGGAGCAGTACTTC
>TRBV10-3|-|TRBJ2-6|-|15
CAIGPADSGANVLTF
TGTGCCATCGGTCCAGCTGACTCTGGGGCCAACGTCCTGACTTTC
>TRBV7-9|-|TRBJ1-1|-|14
CASSPRGRNTEAFF
TGTGCCAGCAGCCCCAGAGGGCGGAACACTGAAGCTTTCTTT
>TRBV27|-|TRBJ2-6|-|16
CASSSIHRVGANVLTF
TGTGCCAGCAGTTCAATACACAGGGTTGGGGCCAACGTCCTGACTTTC
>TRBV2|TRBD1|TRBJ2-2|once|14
CASRRQGGTGELFF
TGTGCCAGCCGCCGACAGGGGGGGACCGGGGAGCTGTTTTTT
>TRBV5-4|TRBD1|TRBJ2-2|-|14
CASSPGTGPGELFF
TGTGCCAGCAGCCCGGGGACAGGGCCCGGGGAGCTGTTTTTT
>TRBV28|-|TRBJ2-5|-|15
CASARALIQQETQYF
TGTGCCAGCGCGAGAGCACTTATTCAACAAGAGACCCAGTACTTC
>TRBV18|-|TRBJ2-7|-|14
CASSAGTGDYEQYF
TGTGCCAGCTCAGCCGGGACTGGGGACTACGAGCAGTACTTC
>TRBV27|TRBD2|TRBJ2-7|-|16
CASSSPTSGRVREQYF
TGTGCCAGCAGTTCCCCGACTAGCGGGAGGGTACGCGAGCAGTACTTC
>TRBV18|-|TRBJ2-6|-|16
CASSPDRTSGANVLTF
TGTGCCAGCTCACCCGATCGGACCTCTGGGGCCAACGTCCTGACTTTC
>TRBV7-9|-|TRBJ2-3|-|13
CASSFSETDTQYF
TGTGCCAGCAGCTTTTCGGAAACAGATACGCAGTATTTT
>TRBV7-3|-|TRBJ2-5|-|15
CASRPGGGSQETQYF
TGTGCCAGCAGACCCGGGGGAGGCTCCCAAGAGACCCAGTACTTC
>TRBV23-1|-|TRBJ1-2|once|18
CASSQSPGEGRPGYGYTF
TGCGCCAGCAGTCAATCCCCGGGCGAGGGGAGGCCTGGCTATGGCTACACCTTC
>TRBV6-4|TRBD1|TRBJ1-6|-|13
CASSPTGSSPLHF
TGTGCCAGCAGCCCGACAGGGAGCTCACCCCTCCACTTT
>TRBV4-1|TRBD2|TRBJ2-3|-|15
CASSQPTSGADTQYF
TGCGCCAGCAGCCAACCAACTAGCGGAGCAGATACGCAGTATTTT
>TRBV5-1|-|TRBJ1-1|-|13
CASSPRGDAEAFF
TGCGCCAGCAGCCCCCGGGGCGACGCTGAAGCTTTCTTT
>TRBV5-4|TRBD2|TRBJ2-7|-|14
CASSLKAGSDEQYF
TGTGCCAGCAGCTTGAAAGCGGGAAGCGACGAGCAGTACTTC
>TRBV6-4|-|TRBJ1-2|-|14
CASSDGEAGRGYTF
TGTGCCAGCAGTGACGGGGAGGCAGGTCGTGGCTACACCTTC
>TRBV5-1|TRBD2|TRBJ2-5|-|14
CASRQTSGQETQYF
TGCGCCAGCAGACAGACTAGCGGGCAGGAGACCCAGTACTTC
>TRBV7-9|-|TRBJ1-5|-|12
CASSSGTTPQHF
TGTGCCAGCAGCTCAGGGACCACCCCCCAGCATTTT
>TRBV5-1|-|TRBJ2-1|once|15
CASCRGETSYNEQFF
TGCGCCAGCTGCCGAGGGGAAACCTCCTACAATGAGCAGTTCTTC
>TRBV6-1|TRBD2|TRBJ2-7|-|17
CASSAGLAREFPYEQYF
TGTGCCAGCAGTGCGGGACTAGCGAGGGAGTTCCCCTACGAGCAGTACTTC
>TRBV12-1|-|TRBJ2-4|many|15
CASSWGPLIKNIQYF
TGTGCCAGCAGCTGGGGACCCCTAATAAAAAACATTCAGTACTTC
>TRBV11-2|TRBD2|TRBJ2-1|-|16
CASSLVGSGRLGEQFF
TGTGCCAGCAGCTTAGTGGGTAGCGGGAGGCTCGGTGAGCAGTTCTTC
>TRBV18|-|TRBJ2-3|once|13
CASSPPGEDTQYF
TGTGCCAGCTCACCACCAGGGGAAGATACGCAGTATTTT
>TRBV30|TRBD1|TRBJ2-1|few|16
CAWSTGTEPSYNEQFF
TGTGCCTGGAGTACCGGGACAGAGCCCTCCTACAATGAGCAGTTCTTC
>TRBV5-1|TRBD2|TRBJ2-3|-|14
CASSSSGRGDTQYF
TGCGCCAGCAGCTCTAGCGGGAGAGGAGATACGCAGTATTTT
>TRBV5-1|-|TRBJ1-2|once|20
CASSGNTGTSPTDINYGYTF
TGCGCCAGCAGCGGTAACACCGGGACCTCTCCCACCGACATAAACTATGGCTACACCTTC